This is a list of T cell receptor beta chains from one sample in a study of high-grade serous ovarian cancer treatment subgroups. Profiling relied on immunoSEQ multiplex PCR, and the TCRdb table lists in-frame clones only, not all of them. The sample holds nearly 15,000 clones, roughly nine tenths seen once. Specimen: tumor tissue. The source is a human donor with high-grade serous ovarian cancer. Both conserved end residues are part of each CDR3. Each record gives: V gene, clone size, D gene, J gene, CDR3 protein, CDR3 DNA. The D gene is left open where the match is weak. Only part of the rows carry a size: once, few, many, or a class if the clone is expanded.

v_gene: TRBV2
abundance: NA
d_gene: TRBD2
j_gene: TRBJ2-5
CDR3aa: CASSDSQRGGLGSETQYF
CDR3nt: TGTGCCAGCAGTGATAGTCAGCGGGGGGGCCTTGGGTCAGAGACCCAGTACTTC

v_gene: TRBV5-4
abundance: NA
d_gene: TRBD2
j_gene: TRBJ2-1
CDR3aa: CASSFGGAHNEQFF
CDR3nt: TGTGCCAGCAGCTTCGGGGGGGCCCACAATGAGCAGTTCTTC

v_gene: TRBV9
abundance: NA
d_gene: NA
j_gene: TRBJ2-3
CDR3aa: CASSVHGAHTDTQYF
CDR3nt: TGTGCCAGCAGCGTACACGGGGCGCACACAGATACGCAGTATTTT

v_gene: TRBV2
abundance: few
d_gene: NA
j_gene: TRBJ1-5
CDR3aa: CASRAGRRDQPQHF
CDR3nt: TGTGCCAGCAGGGCAGGGAGGAGGGATCAGCCCCAGCATTTT

v_gene: TRBV28
abundance: NA
d_gene: NA
j_gene: TRBJ1-6
CDR3aa: CASNGAGEHNSPLHF
CDR3nt: TGTGCCAGCAACGGGGCCGGAGAGCATAATTCACCCCTCCACTTT

v_gene: TRBV19
abundance: NA
d_gene: NA
j_gene: TRBJ1-2
CDR3aa: CASTSHLGKRAYGYTF
CDR3nt: TGTGCCAGTACCTCCCACTTGGGGAAAAGGGCTTATGGCTACACCTTC

v_gene: TRBV10-2
abundance: NA
d_gene: TRBD2
j_gene: TRBJ2-5
CDR3aa: CASRGGMSGTQYF
CDR3nt: TGCGCCAGCAGGGGGGGGATGAGTGGGACCCAGTACTTC

v_gene: TRBV4-2
abundance: NA
d_gene: TRBD1
j_gene: TRBJ2-5
CDR3aa: CASSQGPTGGEQYF
CDR3nt: TGTGCCAGCAGCCAAGGTCCGACAGGGGGGGAACAGTACTTC

v_gene: TRBV5-1
abundance: NA
d_gene: TRBD1
j_gene: TRBJ1-2
CDR3aa: CASSLATGGLGYTF
CDR3nt: TGCGCCAGCAGCTTGGCTACAGGGGGCCTGGGCTACACCTTC

v_gene: TRBV9
abundance: NA
d_gene: TRBD2
j_gene: TRBJ2-3
CDR3aa: CASSVDAGVADTQYF
CDR3nt: TGTGCCAGCAGCGTAGATGCGGGGGTTGCAGATACGCAGTATTTT

v_gene: TRBV10-1
abundance: few
d_gene: NA
j_gene: TRBJ1-2
CDR3aa: CASSESGQSNGYTF
CDR3nt: TGCGCCAGCAGTGAGTCGGGGCAAAGCAATGGCTACACCTTC

v_gene: TRBV9
abundance: NA
d_gene: TRBD1
j_gene: TRBJ2-5
CDR3aa: CASSVLGTGQETQYF
CDR3nt: TGTGCCAGCAGCGTATTAGGGACAGGCCAAGAGACCCAGTACTTC

v_gene: TRBV5-6
abundance: NA
d_gene: TRBD2
j_gene: TRBJ2-7
CDR3aa: CASSLASGVVYEQYF
CDR3nt: TGTGCCAGCAGCTTGGCTAGCGGGGTGGTGTACGAGCAGTACTTC

v_gene: TRBV2
abundance: NA
d_gene: TRBD1
j_gene: TRBJ2-2
CDR3aa: CASSSQGARGSGELFF
CDR3nt: TGTGCCAGCAGTTCCCAGGGGGCGAGGGGTAGCGGGGAGCTGTTTTTT

v_gene: TRBV4-1
abundance: once
d_gene: NA
j_gene: TRBJ2-3
CDR3aa: CASSQEPATDTQYF
CDR3nt: TGCGCCAGCAGCCAAGAACCCGCCACAGATACGCAGTATTTT

v_gene: TRBV2
abundance: NA
d_gene: NA
j_gene: TRBJ2-1
CDR3aa: CASSRGNEQFF
CDR3nt: TGTGCCAGCAGTAGGGGCAATGAGCAGTTCTTC

v_gene: TRBV19
abundance: NA
d_gene: TRBD1
j_gene: TRBJ1-4
CDR3aa: CASSTGTDEKLFF
CDR3nt: TGTGCCAGTAGTACAGGGACAGATGAAAAACTGTTTTTT

v_gene: TRBV7-9
abundance: NA
d_gene: NA
j_gene: TRBJ2-7
CDR3aa: CASSWITGYEQYF
CDR3nt: TGTGCCAGCAGCTGGATAACAGGGTACGAGCAGTACTTC

v_gene: TRBV30
abundance: NA
d_gene: TRBD2
j_gene: TRBJ2-2
CDR3aa: CAWGRGDTGELFF
CDR3nt: TGTGCCTGGGGGCGGGGGGACACCGGGGAGCTGTTTTTT

v_gene: TRBV28
abundance: NA
d_gene: TRBD1
j_gene: TRBJ2-2
CDR3aa: CASSTTGTGTGELFF
CDR3nt: TGTGCCAGCAGTACCACCGGGACAGGGACCGGGGAGCTGTTTTTT

v_gene: TRBV5-8
abundance: few
d_gene: NA
j_gene: TRBJ1-5
CDR3aa: CASSPGWPQHF
CDR3nt: TGTGCCAGCAGCCCGGGGTGGCCCCAGCATTTT

v_gene: TRBV7-6
abundance: NA
d_gene: NA
j_gene: TRBJ1-4
CDR3aa: CASSLLPVTNEKLFF
CDR3nt: TGTGCCAGCAGCTTACTTCCAGTAACTAATGAAAAACTGTTTTTT

v_gene: TRBV7-9
abundance: NA
d_gene: NA
j_gene: TRBJ2-1
CDR3aa: CASSPTGTYNEQFF
CDR3nt: TGTGCCAGCAGCCCAACAGGGACCTACAATGAGCAGTTCTTC

v_gene: TRBV27
abundance: NA
d_gene: TRBD1
j_gene: TRBJ1-2
CDR3aa: CASSKSGFSGQGGQSNYGYTF
CDR3nt: TGTGCCAGCAGTAAATCCGGCTTTTCAGGACAGGGGGGCCAGTCGAACTATGGCTACACCTTC

v_gene: TRBV4-1
abundance: NA
d_gene: TRBD2
j_gene: TRBJ2-7
CDR3aa: CASSQEVLSGSYEQYF
CDR3nt: TGCGCCAGCAGCCAAGAGGTACTTAGCGGGAGCTACGAGCAGTACTTC

v_gene: TRBV11-2
abundance: NA
d_gene: NA
j_gene: TRBJ2-5
CDR3aa: CASSLAPDGQETQYF
CDR3nt: TGTGCCAGCAGCTTAGCCCCGGACGGACAAGAGACCCAGTACTTC

v_gene: TRBV6-6
abundance: NA
d_gene: NA
j_gene: TRBJ1-5
CDR3aa: CASRSLDSNQPQHF
CDR3nt: TGTGCCAGCCGGTCGTTGGATAGCAATCAGCCCCAGCATTTT

v_gene: TRBV5-6
abundance: NA
d_gene: TRBD1
j_gene: TRBJ2-6
CDR3aa: CASSQPTGTSGANVLTF
CDR3nt: TGTGCCAGCAGCCAGCCGACAGGGACCTCTGGGGCCAACGTCCTGACTTTC

v_gene: TRBV2
abundance: once
d_gene: TRBD1
j_gene: TRBJ1-2
CDR3aa: CASSEDRGPYGYTF
CDR3nt: TGTGCCAGCAGTGAGGACAGGGGGCCCTATGGCTACACCTTC

v_gene: TRBV4-3
abundance: NA
d_gene: NA
j_gene: TRBJ2-7
CDR3aa: CASSQSGVVREQYF
CDR3nt: TGCGCCAGCAGCCAGTCGGGAGTTGTACGCGAGCAGTACTTC

v_gene: TRBV30
abundance: few
d_gene: NA
j_gene: TRBJ1-4
CDR3aa: CAWSDLGEKLFF
CDR3nt: TGTGCCTGGAGTGATCTGGGTGAAAAACTGTTTTTT

v_gene: TRBV28
abundance: NA
d_gene: TRBD1
j_gene: TRBJ2-7
CDR3aa: CASSFPRTIAGTGGAREQYF
CDR3nt: TGTGCCAGCAGTTTCCCGAGAACTATTGCCGGGACAGGGGGCGCCAGGGAGCAGTACTTC

v_gene: TRBV25-1
abundance: NA
d_gene: TRBD2
j_gene: TRBJ2-5
CDR3aa: CASSEPLLAGGEETQYF
CDR3nt: TGTGCCAGCAGTGAACCGCTACTAGCGGGGGGCGAGGAGACCCAGTACTTC

v_gene: TRBV10-1
abundance: NA
d_gene: NA
j_gene: TRBJ1-2
CDR3aa: CASSERVGGHYGYTF
CDR3nt: TGCGCCAGCAGTGAAAGGGTAGGGGGGCACTATGGCTACACCTTC

v_gene: TRBV6-5
abundance: NA
d_gene: NA
j_gene: TRBJ2-7
CDR3aa: CASSYGGVGEQYF
CDR3nt: TGTGCCAGCAGTTACGGCGGGGTTGGCGAGCAGTACTTC

v_gene: TRBV5-1
abundance: NA
d_gene: TRBD2
j_gene: TRBJ2-3
CDR3aa: CASSIGLAGVSDTQYF
CDR3nt: TGCGCCAGCAGCATTGGACTAGCGGGGGTTTCAGATACGCAGTATTTT

v_gene: TRBV11-3
abundance: NA
d_gene: TRBD2
j_gene: TRBJ2-1
CDR3aa: CASSPGLAVSSYNEQFF
CDR3nt: TGTGCCAGCAGCCCGGGACTAGCGGTAAGCTCCTACAATGAGCAGTTCTTC

v_gene: TRBV2
abundance: few
d_gene: NA
j_gene: TRBJ1-2
CDR3aa: CASSEGMGYGYTF
CDR3nt: TGTGCCAGCAGTGAAGGGATGGGCTATGGCTACACCTTC

v_gene: TRBV14
abundance: NA
d_gene: NA
j_gene: TRBJ2-5
CDR3aa: CASSQDLAGYLETQYF
CDR3nt: TGTGCCAGCAGCCAAGATTTGGCAGGGTATTTAGAGACCCAGTACTTC

v_gene: TRBV5-4
abundance: NA
d_gene: TRBD1
j_gene: TRBJ2-6
CDR3aa: CASSMGQVYGANVLTF
CDR3nt: TGTGCCAGCAGTATGGGACAGGTCTATGGGGCCAACGTCCTGACTTTC

v_gene: TRBV11-2
abundance: NA
d_gene: TRBD1
j_gene: TRBJ1-6
CDR3aa: CASSSRDRGSPLHF
CDR3nt: TGTGCCAGCAGCAGCCGGGACAGGGGGTCACCCCTCCACTTT

v_gene: TRBV5-5
abundance: NA
d_gene: NA
j_gene: TRBJ2-6
CDR3aa: CASSMAGSGANVLTF
CDR3nt: TGTGCCAGCAGCATGGCGGGTTCTGGGGCCAACGTCCTGACTTTC

v_gene: TRBV2
abundance: NA
d_gene: NA
j_gene: TRBJ2-1
CDR3aa: CASSELASIDEQFF
CDR3nt: TGTGCCAGCAGTGAGCTAGCGAGTATCGATGAGCAGTTCTTC

v_gene: TRBV4-1
abundance: once
d_gene: TRBD2
j_gene: TRBJ2-5
CDR3aa: CASSSPGLAGGPNQETQYF
CDR3nt: TGCGCCAGCAGCTCTCCGGGACTAGCGGGGGGGCCGAACCAAGAGACCCAGTACTTC

v_gene: TRBV11-2
abundance: NA
d_gene: NA
j_gene: TRBJ1-2
CDR3aa: CASSESPLYRAGNGYTF
CDR3nt: TGTGCCAGCAGCGAGTCTCCCTTGTACAGGGCGGGGAATGGCTACACCTTC

v_gene: TRBV7-9
abundance: NA
d_gene: TRBD1
j_gene: TRBJ2-5
CDR3aa: CASSPGQGGTETQYF
CDR3nt: TGTGCCAGCAGTCCGGGACAGGGTGGAACAGAGACCCAGTACTTC

v_gene: TRBV27
abundance: NA
d_gene: NA
j_gene: TRBJ1-5
CDR3aa: CASSLSIHLQPQHF
CDR3nt: TGTGCCAGCAGTTTATCCATCCATTTGCAGCCCCAGCATTTT

v_gene: TRBV5-5
abundance: NA
d_gene: NA
j_gene: TRBJ2-1
CDR3aa: CASSLGVLGTEQFF
CDR3nt: TGTGCCAGCAGCTTGGGGGTACTAGGTACTGAGCAGTTCTTC

v_gene: TRBV4-1
abundance: once
d_gene: NA
j_gene: TRBJ2-1
CDR3aa: CASSQANEQFF
CDR3nt: TGCGCCAGCAGCCAAGCCAATGAGCAGTTCTTC

v_gene: TRBV6-5
abundance: NA
d_gene: NA
j_gene: TRBJ2-7
CDR3aa: CASSYSTTGRSYEQYF
CDR3nt: TGTGCCAGCAGTTACTCGACTACGGGTCGCTCCTACGAGCAGTACTTC